This T cell receptor (beta chain) was recovered during a study of cytomegalovirus exposure and HLA in healthy donors. Study background: The use of the same platform for the 95 to 150 validation repertoires and the 600 to 700 first-cohort repertoires was reported by a later analysis.

The donors were members of the validation cohort comprising over 90 subjects, separate from the roughly 650-subject first cohort. CDR1 SGHTA and CDR2 FQGTGA come from the germline V gene. The CDR3 is made up of 15 amino acids. Trimming cost V 2 bases and J 4 bases; bases outside gene matches: 3. Method: immunoSEQ multiplex PCR; TCRdb's copy keeps in-frame clones and lacks some. The sample holds roughly 130,000 clones; just under 90% are singletons and the top ten take around 3.5%. This receptor was identified in a man aged 25-45 years in good health and CMV-seronegative. V gene TRBV7-3 combines with J gene TRBJ2-1; 9 bases align to TRBD2. Material: PBMCs. CDR3 nucleotide sequence: TGTGCCAGCAGCTTACAAGCGGGGGGTTACAATGAGCAGTTCTTC. This codes for CASSLQAGGYNEQFF. Supplemented by reference TRBV7-3 and TRBJ2-1, the full variable domain reads GAGVSQTPSNKVTEKGKYVELRCDPISGHTALYWYRQSLGQGPEFLIYFQGTGAADDSGLPNDRFFAVRPEGSVSTLKIQRTERGDSAVYLCASSLQAGGYNEQFFGPGTRLTVL.